These 32 T cell receptor beta chains were all obtained from the same sample, sequenced in a study of CD8+ T cells in alopecia areata. cDNA prepared by RNA extraction and subsequent reverse transcription served as the template for sequencing. The protocol was immunoSEQ multiplex PCR, while the TCRdb copy is restricted to in-frame clones and leaves out a portion. Of 120,000 or so clones listed, roughly 57% are singletons. The treatment is: oral pan-JAK inhibitor, 5-10 mg twice daily. Sequencing used CD4+ T cells sorted from blood, obtained at week 4, from a patient treated with tofacitinib. All receptors come from a human donor with alopecia areata.

The table lists this clone with a count of one. The chain is built from TRBV27 and TRBJ2-7; 14 bases align to TRBD2. Germline V CDR1 and CDR2: MNHEY, SMNVEV (reference sequence). CDR3 length equals 15 residues. With V trimmed by 8 bases and J by 5 bases, 8 bases remained unmatched. DNA of the CDR3: TGTGCCAGCTCCCGTCCGGGACTAGCGGGAGACGAGCAGTACTTC. Translation: CASSRPGLAGDEQYF.

V usage is TRBV30 and J usage is TRBJ2-3; no clear D gene. The germline V gene has CDR1 GTSNPN and CDR2 SVGIG (reference sequence). Trimming stripped 0 bases from V and 2 bases from J, with 6 bases between. CDR3 length equals 13 residues. The CDR3: CAWSVKVTDTQYF. CDR3 DNA: TGTGCCTGGAGTGTCAAGGTCACAGATACGCAGTATTTT.

This chain uses TRBV19 with TRBJ2-2; D gene uncertain. CDR3 length: 12 residues. Germline V gene lookup returns CDR1 LNHDA and CDR2 SQIVND (reference sequence). V was pared by 3 bases and J by 6 bases, with 5 bases between. The CDR3 sequence: CASSMLAGELFF. The CDR3 coding sequence is TGTGCCAGTAGTATGCTAGCCGGGGAGCTGTTTTTT.

In regard to this clone: The same CDR3 also results from other DNA sequences found in this sample. V is TRBV30 and J is TRBJ1-5; D call uncertain. Per germline, CDR1 GTSNPN and CDR2 SVGIG (reference sequence). The CDR3 contains 13 residues. V was trimmed by 0 bases and J by 1 base, leaving 4 bases between them. CDR3 sequence: CAWSVDSNQPQHF. The DNA for the CDR3 is TGTGCCTGGAGTGTAGACAGCAATCAGCCCCAGCATTTT.

The V call is TRBV30, the J call TRBJ2-3, with D hard to call. The CDR3 loop spans 13 amino acids. V was pared by 1 base and J by 2 bases, with 7 bases between. Germline CDR1 is GTSNPN and CDR2 is SVGIG (reference sequence). The CDR3 region has the DNA TGTGCCTGGAGTGCCCGATCCACAGATACGCAGTATTTT. Its translation: CAWSARSTDTQYF.

The chain joins TRBV6-5 to TRBJ2-7; no firm D call. Looked up from germline, CDR1 is MNHEY and CDR2 is SVGAGI. The CDR3 is 14 residues long. V was shortened by 5 bases and J by 0 bases, with 11 bases between the two germline ends. The DNA of the CDR3 is TGTGCCAGCAGTGAAGACTTTGTCTCCTACGAGCAGTACTTC. Amino acid sequence: CASSEDFVSYEQYF.

The J gene is TRBJ2-2, the V gene TRBV9, with 10 bases fitting TRBD2. CDR1 and CDR2 (germline): SGDLS, YYNGEE. V lost 3 bases, J lost 4 bases, and 3 bases stayed unmatched. This CDR3 has 15 residues. The CDR3 here is CASSARTSGTGELFF. CDR3 in DNA: TGTGCCAGCAGCGCGAGGACTAGCGGCACCGGGGAGCTGTTTTTT.

The sample holds a few counts of this clone. The chain joins TRBV28 to TRBJ2-1; perhaps D is TRBD1 or TRBD2 (5 bases each). The CDR3 sequence is 14 residues long. Germline CDR1 MDHEN, CDR2 SYDVKM. Trimming pared 9 bases from V and 5 bases from J, leaving 17 bases between. The CDR3 bases are TGTGCCAGTGGCCCGTTGGGGGATAACAATGAGCAGTTCTTC. Amino acids: CASGPLGDNNEQFF.

The rearrangement uses TRBV7-2 and TRBJ2-7; 8 nucleotides agree with TRBD2. With V trimmed by 2 bases and J by 3 bases, 12 bases remained unmatched. CDR1 SGHTA and CDR2 FQGNSA come from the germline V gene. There are 17 residues in the CDR3. The CDR3 DNA is TGTGCCAGCAGCTTATGGCCCCGGTCTAGCGGGTTCTACGAGCAGTACTTC. Protein: CASSLWPRSSGFYEQYF.

V is TRBV30 and J is TRBJ1-3; tentative D call: TRBD1 (5 bases). This CDR3 is 13 amino acids long. Looked up from germline, CDR1 is GTSNPN and CDR2 is SVGIG (reference sequence). Between the trimmed V and J ends, which lost 5 bases and 1 base, there was a span of 9 bases. The CDR3 DNA is TGTGCCTGGCAGGGTACTTCTGGAAACACCATATATTTT. Translation gives CAWQGTSGNTIYF.

The chain employs TRBV29-1 and TRBJ2-2; weak D call: TRBD1 (6 bases). V was shortened by 2 bases and J by 4 bases, with 14 bases between the two germline ends. Looked up from germline, CDR1 is SQVTM and CDR2 is ANQGSEA. The CDR3 sequence is 15 residues long. This chain's CDR3 is CSVERGTGFTGELFF. CDR3 sequence (DNA): TGCAGCGTTGAACGTGGAACAGGGTTCACCGGGGAGCTGTTTTTT.

V gene TRBV5-1 combines with J gene TRBJ2-1; D call uncertain. This CDR3 region has 13 residues. The V end was cut by 0 bases, the J end by 9 bases, with 10 bases between. Germline CDR1 is SGHRS and CDR2 is YFSETQ. This chain's CDR3 is CASSLAAEGEQFF. CDR3 coding DNA: TGCGCCAGCAGCTTGGCCGCGGAAGGTGAGCAGTTCTTC.

This rearrangement joins TRBV30 to TRBJ1-2; D is uncertain. The V gene's germline CDR1 is GTSNPN and CDR2 SVGIG (reference sequence). Trimming removed 5 bases from V and 4 bases from J, with 11 bases in between. This CDR3 spans 12 amino acids. The CDR3 loop reads CAWGRDAYGYTF. CDR3 in DNA: TGTGCCTGGGGAAGGGATGCCTATGGCTACACCTTC.

The J gene is TRBJ2-5, the V gene TRBV5-1, with TRBD1 matching over 7 bases. Losses at the gene ends were 0 bases for V and 2 bases for J; bases not matched to a gene: 10. CDR3 length: 17 residues. Looked up from germline, CDR1 is SGHRS and CDR2 is YFSETQ. CDR3 nucleotides: TGCGCCAGCAGCTTGGGCTTAGGGACAGCAACACAAGAGACCCAGTACTTC. Translating it yields CASSLGLGTATQETQYF.

The CDR3 DNA follows: TGTGCCAGCAGCTTCTCTGCGTTAGGAGAGCAGTACTTC. It yields the protein CASSFSALGEQYF. The chain joins TRBV11-1 to TRBJ2-7, with D hard to call. CDR1 SGHAT and CDR2 FQDESV come from the germline V gene (reference sequence). The ends were cut back, 3 bases at V and 7 bases at J, with 13 bases in the middle. The CDR3 runs 13 residues.

V usage is TRBV30 and J usage is TRBJ1-1; D gene unclear. Trimming removed 2 bases at V and 3 bases at J, with 13 bases between. Germline assignment: CDR1 GTSNPN and CDR2 SVGIG (reference sequence). The CDR3 loop spans 14 amino acids. The CDR3 nucleotides are TGTGCCTGGAGTTTCAGTGGCGGTCACACTGAAGCTTTCTTT. It is translated as CAWSFSGGHTEAFF.

This clone was counted a few times. This chain connects TRBV4-1 to TRBJ2-7, with 9 bases aligning to TRBD1. Germline V CDR1 and CDR2: MGHRA, YSYEKL. V trimming: 0 bases; J trimming: 3 bases; junction bases outside the gene matches: 15. The CDR3 is 19 residues long. The CDR3 spells CASSQETGGPAGNFYEQYF. The CDR3 coding sequence is TGCGCCAGCAGCCAAGAGACAGGGGGACCAGCTGGGAACTTCTACGAGCAGTACTTC.

This sequence joins TRBV7-2 and TRBJ2-7, with TRBD2 matching over 8 bases. CDR3 size: 14 residues. V dropped 4 bases and J dropped 6; count of bases not matched to a gene: 8. Germline assignment: CDR1 SGHTA and CDR2 FQGNSA. This chain's CDR3 is CASSSPGLEVEQYF. In nucleotides, the CDR3 is TGTGCCAGCAGCTCCCCGGGACTAGAGGTCGAGCAGTACTTC.

The V gene is TRBV7-2, the J gene TRBJ2-7; maybe TRBD2 (6 bases). The CDR3 consists of 16 residues. V was cut by 1 base and J by 1 base, with 14 bases left in between. Germline assignment: CDR1 SGHTA and CDR2 FQGNSA. CDR3: CASSLVAGSGSYEQYF. Written as DNA, the CDR3 is TGTGCCAGCAGCTTAGTCGCGGGGAGCGGTTCCTACGAGCAGTACTTC.

This chain uses TRBV27 with TRBJ2-5, with D perhaps assigned TRBD1 or TRBD2 (5 bases each). Between the trimmed V and J ends, which lost 6 bases and 0 bases, there was a span of 17 bases. The CDR3 sequence is 16 residues long. Germline CDR1 and CDR2: MNHEY and SMNVEV (reference sequence). In DNA, the CDR3 is TGTGCCAGCAGCACTAGGGGTACGGCCAACCAAGAGACCCAGTACTTC. It translates to CASSTRGTANQETQYF.

This clone has a handful of counts. The J gene is TRBJ2-7, the V gene TRBV7-2, with TRBD2 matching over 10 bases. CDR1 is SGHTA, CDR2 FQGNSA, per germline. V dropped 0 bases and J dropped 4; count of bases not matched to a gene: 6. The CDR3 covers 16 residues. This chain's CDR3 is CASSLAIGLAEYEQYF. The CDR3 DNA reads as TGTGCCAGCAGCTTAGCGATAGGACTAGCGGAATACGAGCAGTACTTC.

The chain uses TRBV15 and TRBJ2-5; TRBD1 agrees at 7 bases. V dropped 0 bases and J dropped 5; count of bases not matched to a gene: 6. This CDR3 comprises 15 residues. CDR1 is LNHNV, CDR2 YYDKDF, per germline (reference sequence). The CDR3 DNA follows: TGTGCCACCAGCAGAGATCCAACAGGGGCTGAGACCCAGTACTTC. Amino acid sequence: CATSRDPTGAETQYF. The full variable domain, its missing parts supplied by reference TRBV15 and TRBJ2-5, is DAMVIQNPRYQVTQFGKPVTLSCSQTLNHNVMYWYQQKSSQAPKLLFHYYDKDFNNEADTPDNFQSRRPNTSFCFLDIRSPGLGDTAMYLCATSRDPTGAETQYFGPGTRLLVL.

This clone has just a few counts. The CDR3 is CASSVVPGPNQFF. CDR3 bases: TGTGCCAGCAGCGTAGTCCCAGGCCCTAATCAGTTCTTC. The rearrangement uses TRBV9 and TRBJ2-1; D is unresolved. CDR3 length: 13 residues. The germline V gene encodes CDR1 SGDLS and CDR2 YYNGEE. Trimming shortened V by 0 bases and J by 13 bases, and 14 bases separated the two germline ends.

This chain connects TRBV15 to TRBJ2-5; TRBD1 matches at 9 bases. This CDR3 is 15 amino acids long. Looked up from germline, CDR1 is LNHNV and CDR2 is YYDKDF (reference sequence). Germline trimming cut 4 bases from V and 3 bases from J; bases unmatched to any gene: 6. The CDR3 spells CATSKIRDREETQYF. The CDR3 DNA reads TGTGCCACCAGCAAAATCCGGGACAGGGAAGAGACCCAGTACTTC.

The chain is built from TRBV30 and TRBJ1-5; D gene ambiguous. Germline lookup yields CDR1 GTSNPN and CDR2 SVGIG (reference sequence). This CDR3 has 13 amino acids. V lost 0 bases to trimming and J lost 1 base, with 4 bases between them. The CDR3 DNA is TGTGCCTGGAGTGTAGAGAGCAATCAGCCCCAGCATTTT. Protein product: CAWSVESNQPQHF.

This clone was seen once. The chain joins TRBV29-1 to TRBJ2-1; 9 bases are a match to TRBD2. CDR1 is SQVTM and CDR2 is ANQGSEA in the germline V gene. The CDR3 loop spans 19 amino acids. Germline trimming cut 1 base from V and 4 bases from J; bases unmatched to any gene: 17. CDR3 protein: CSVEGGLKDGLALYNEQFF. In DNA, the CDR3 is TGCAGCGTTGAAGGGGGCCTGAAGGACGGACTAGCGTTATACAATGAGCAGTTCTTC.

This clone was seen a handful of times. The J gene is TRBJ2-3, the V gene TRBV2; tentative D call: TRBD1 (5 bases). In germline, CDR1 is SNHLY, CDR2 FYNNEI. The length of the CDR3 is 13 residues. Trimming pared 4 bases from V and 5 bases from J, leaving 10 bases between. CDR3 amino acids: CASSGQLVDTQYF. DNA of the CDR3: TGTGCCAGCAGTGGACAGTTGGTAGATACGCAGTATTTT.

This chain uses TRBV7-2 with TRBJ2-1; D possibly corresponds to TRBD2 (6 bases). The CDR3 is made up of 15 amino acids. The V and J ends lost 2 bases and 4 bases respectively, with 12 bases between them. CDR1 SGHTA and CDR2 FQGNSA come from the germline V gene. The CDR3 loop is CASSLLSGRYNEQFF. The CDR3 DNA reads TGTGCCAGCAGCTTATTGAGCGGGCGTTACAATGAGCAGTTCTTC.

The chain joins TRBV7-2 to TRBJ1-5, with TRBD1 matching over 9 bases. The germline V gene has CDR1 SGHTA and CDR2 FQGNSA. The CDR3 covers 16 residues. V gave up 3 bases and J gave up 7 bases; unmatched junction bases: 10. CDR3 nucleotide sequence: TGTGCCAGCAGCTTGTTCGGACAGGGGAGGGTCCAGCCCCAGCATTTT. Its protein is CASSLFGQGRVQPQHF.

In its sample, this clone was seen a few times. The chain couples TRBV7-2 to TRBJ2-2; 8 positions agree with TRBD1. CDR3 length: 15 amino acids. CDR1 is SGHTA, CDR2 FQGNSA, per germline. V shed 3 bases, J shed 4 bases, and the junction held 4 bases outside the gene matches. CDR3 loop: CASSFSRGLTGELFF. The CDR3 DNA sequence: TGTGCCAGCAGCTTTTCCAGGGGGCTCACCGGGGAGCTGTTTTTT.

Here the CDR3 reads CASSLTNRGETQYF. The CDR3 DNA sequence: TGTGCCAGCAGTTTAACGAACAGGGGGGAGACCCAGTACTTC. This rearrangement joins TRBV27 to TRBJ2-5, with 8 bases identical to TRBD1. Germline-derived CDR1 and CDR2 are MNHEY and SMNVEV (reference sequence). The V segment lost 2 bases and the J segment 5 bases; nucleotides outside the gene matches: 4. The CDR3 sequence is 14 residues long.

The rearrangement uses TRBV19 and TRBJ1-2; 10 nucleotides align to TRBD1. Germline CDR1 is LNHDA and CDR2 is SQIVND (reference sequence). The CDR3 loop spans 14 amino acids. The V gene end was trimmed by 7 bases and the J gene end by 4 bases; junction bases not matched to a gene: 6. CDR3 region: CASTDRGLAYGYTF. The CDR3 region has the DNA TGTGCCAGTACCGACAGGGGGCTTGCCTATGGCTACACCTTC.